This T cell receptor (beta chain) was documented in a study of cytomegalovirus exposure and HLA in healthy donors. As for the study in general: Earlier findings included some 120 million unique TCR beta sequences obtained from some 180 million T cells. Study observations and caveats: The study had only CMV serostatus as immune exposure information. Several of the most significant clusters appeared linked to common viral pathogens, based on a later analysis. Researchers reportedly found TCR beta sequences accurately predicted most subjects' HLA-A and HLA-B alleles.

The primer mix had 60 Vbeta and 13 Jbeta primers. Repertoires were generated with immunoSEQ multiplex PCR, while TCRdb's copy carries only in-frame clones and drops some. In the table there are 150,000 or so clones, almost 80% of which are singletons. V dropped 3 bases and J dropped 7; count of bases not matched to a gene: 12. Germline V lookup: CDR1 GTSNPN, CDR2 SVGIG (reference sequence). The length of the CDR3 is 14 residues. This clone was observed a few times. Its target is not known. Specimen: PBMCs. V is TRBV30 and J is TRBJ2-7; 7 nucleotides match TRBD1. The TCR sequence derives from a man aged 25-45 years in good health and CMV-seronegative. The CDR3 loop is CAWRATGPLQEQYF. The CDR3 nucleotides read TGTGCCTGGAGAGCGACAGGGCCACTTCAGGAGCAGTACTTC.